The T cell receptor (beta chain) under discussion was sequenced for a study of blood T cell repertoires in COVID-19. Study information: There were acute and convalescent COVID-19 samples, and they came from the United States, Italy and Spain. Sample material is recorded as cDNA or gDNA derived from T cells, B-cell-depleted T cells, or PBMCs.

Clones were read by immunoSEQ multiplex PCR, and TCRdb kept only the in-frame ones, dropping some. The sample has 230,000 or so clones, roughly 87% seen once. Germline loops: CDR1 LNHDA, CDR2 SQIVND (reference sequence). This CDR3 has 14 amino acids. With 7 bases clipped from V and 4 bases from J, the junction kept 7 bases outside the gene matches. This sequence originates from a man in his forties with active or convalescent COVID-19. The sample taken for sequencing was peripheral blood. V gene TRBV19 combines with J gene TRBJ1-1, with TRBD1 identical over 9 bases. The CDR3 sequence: CASILQGAGTEAFF. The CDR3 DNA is TGTGCCAGTATACTACAGGGGGCAGGCACTGAAGCTTTCTTT.